This T cell receptor beta chain originates from a study of T cell responses to AZD1222 COVID-19 vaccine. Overall study results and limits: Females made up more of the donors, who were largely white British, and clonal diversity may have come out too low.

A word on this clone: The antigen is not known.

This table comes from immunoSEQ multiplex PCR, and its TCRdb copy is limited to in-frame clones, with some not included. The repertoire holds 90,000 to 150,000 clones, 92% seen once, with under 9% in the top ten. Germline CDR1 and CDR2: MGHRA and YSYEKL. This CDR3 has 18 amino acids. The V segment lost 1 base and the J segment 2 bases; nucleotides outside the gene matches: 11. The clonotype originates from an adult who received the AZD1222 COVID-19 vaccine. The chain couples TRBV4-1 to TRBJ1-3; 7 bases map to TRBD1. The input for sequencing was peripheral blood, taken 28 days after the second AZD1222 dose. CDR3 region: CASSQGTNQQGAGNTIYF. In DNA form, the CDR3 reads TGCGCCAGCAGCCAAGGGACTAATCAGCAGGGGGCTGGAAACACCATATATTTT.